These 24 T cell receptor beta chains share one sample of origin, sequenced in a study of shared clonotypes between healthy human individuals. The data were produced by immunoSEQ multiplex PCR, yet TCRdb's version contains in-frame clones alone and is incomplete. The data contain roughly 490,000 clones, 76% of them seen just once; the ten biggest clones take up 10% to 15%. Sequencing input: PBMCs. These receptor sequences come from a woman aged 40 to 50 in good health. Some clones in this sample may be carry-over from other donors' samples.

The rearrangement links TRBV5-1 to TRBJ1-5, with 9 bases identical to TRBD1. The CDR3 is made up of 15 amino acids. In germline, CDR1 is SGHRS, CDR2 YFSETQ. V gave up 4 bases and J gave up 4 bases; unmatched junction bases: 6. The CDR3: CASSLQGARNQPQHF. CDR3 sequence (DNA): TGCGCCAGCAGCCTACAGGGGGCGCGGAATCAGCCCCAGCATTTT.

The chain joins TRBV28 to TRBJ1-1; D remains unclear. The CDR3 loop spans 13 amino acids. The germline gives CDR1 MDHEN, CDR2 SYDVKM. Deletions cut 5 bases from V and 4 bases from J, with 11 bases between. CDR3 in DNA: TGTGCCAGCAGTCCCCATAGGTTCACTGAAGCTTTCTTT. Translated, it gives CASSPHRFTEAFF. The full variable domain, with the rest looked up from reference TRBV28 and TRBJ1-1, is DVKVTQSSRYLVKRTGEKVFLECVQDMDHENMFWYRQDPGLGLRLIYFSYDVKMKEKGDIPEGYSVSREKKERFSLILESASTNQTSMYLCASSPHRFTEAFFGQGTRLTVV.

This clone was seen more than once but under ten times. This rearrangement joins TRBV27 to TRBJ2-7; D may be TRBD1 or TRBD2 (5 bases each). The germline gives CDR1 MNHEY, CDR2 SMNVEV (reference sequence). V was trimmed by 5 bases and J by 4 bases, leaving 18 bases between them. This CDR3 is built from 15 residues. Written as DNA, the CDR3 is TGTGCCAGCAGTCTCCTCGGGAAAGGGGCGTACGAGCAGTACTTC. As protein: CASSLLGKGAYEQYF.

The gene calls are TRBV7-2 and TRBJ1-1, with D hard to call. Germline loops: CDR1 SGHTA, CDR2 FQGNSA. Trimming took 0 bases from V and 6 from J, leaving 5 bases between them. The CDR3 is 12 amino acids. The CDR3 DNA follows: TGTGCCAGCAGCTTAGCGTGGGCTGAAGCTTTCTTT. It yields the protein CASSLAWAEAFF. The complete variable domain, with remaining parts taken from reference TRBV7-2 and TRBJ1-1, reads GAGVSQSPSNKVTEKGKDVELRCDPISGHTALYWYRQSLGQGLEFLIYFQGNSAPDKSGLPSDRFSAERTGGSVSTLTIQRTQQEDSAVYLCASSLAWAEAFFGQGTRLTVV.

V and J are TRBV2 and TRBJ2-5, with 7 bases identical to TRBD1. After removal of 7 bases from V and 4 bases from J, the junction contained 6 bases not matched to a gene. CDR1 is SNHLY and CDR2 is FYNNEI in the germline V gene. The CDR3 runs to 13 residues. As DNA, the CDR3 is TGTGCCAGCAATAGGGCAGGGGGAGAGACCCAGTACTTC. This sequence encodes CASNRAGGETQYF.

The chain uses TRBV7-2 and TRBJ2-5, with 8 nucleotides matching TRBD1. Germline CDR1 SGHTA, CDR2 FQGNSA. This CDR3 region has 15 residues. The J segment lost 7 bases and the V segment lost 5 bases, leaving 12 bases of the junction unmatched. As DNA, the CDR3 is TGTGCCAGCAGCGGGACCGGGACAGGCTTTCGGACCCAGTACTTC. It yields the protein CASSGTGTGFRTQYF. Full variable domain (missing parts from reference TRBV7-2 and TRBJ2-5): GAGVSQSPSNKVTEKGKDVELRCDPISGHTALYWYRQSLGQGLEFLIYFQGNSAPDKSGLPSDRFSAERTGGSVSTLTIQRTQQEDSAVYLCASSGTGTGFRTQYFGPGTRLLVL.

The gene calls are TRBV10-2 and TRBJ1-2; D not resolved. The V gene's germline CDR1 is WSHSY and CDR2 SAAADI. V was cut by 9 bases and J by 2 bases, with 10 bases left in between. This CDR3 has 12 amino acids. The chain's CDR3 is CASLDRNYGYTF. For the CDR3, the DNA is TGCGCCAGTCTGGATCGGAACTATGGCTACACCTTC.

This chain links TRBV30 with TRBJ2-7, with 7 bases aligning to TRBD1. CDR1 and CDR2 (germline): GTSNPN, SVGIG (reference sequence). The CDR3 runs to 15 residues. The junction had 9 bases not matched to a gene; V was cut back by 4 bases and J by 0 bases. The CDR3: CAWTKGGLSSYEQYF. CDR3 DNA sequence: TGTGCCTGGACCAAAGGGGGCCTAAGCTCCTACGAGCAGTACTTC.

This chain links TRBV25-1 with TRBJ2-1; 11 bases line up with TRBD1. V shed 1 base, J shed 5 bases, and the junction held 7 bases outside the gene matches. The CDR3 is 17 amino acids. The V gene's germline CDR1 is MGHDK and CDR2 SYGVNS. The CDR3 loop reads CASSESWTGGPHNEQFF. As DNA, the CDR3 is TGTGCCAGCAGTGAATCCTGGACAGGGGGCCCCCACAATGAGCAGTTCTTC.

CDR3 protein: CAPRRYNNQPQHF. The CDR3 DNA is TGTGCCCCTAGAAGGTATAACAATCAGCCCCAGCATTTT. The gene calls are TRBV6-4 and TRBJ1-5; no clear D. This CDR3 is built from 13 residues. Trimming stripped 11 bases from V and 3 bases from J, with 14 bases between. Germline CDR1 is MRHNA and CDR2 is SNTAGT.

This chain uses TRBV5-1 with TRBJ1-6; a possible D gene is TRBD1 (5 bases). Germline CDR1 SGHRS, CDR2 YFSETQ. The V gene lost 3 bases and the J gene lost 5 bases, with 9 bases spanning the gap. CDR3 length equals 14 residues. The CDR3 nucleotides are TGCGCCAGCAGCTGGGGGGAGCATAATTCACCCCTCCACTTT. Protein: CASSWGEHNSPLHF.

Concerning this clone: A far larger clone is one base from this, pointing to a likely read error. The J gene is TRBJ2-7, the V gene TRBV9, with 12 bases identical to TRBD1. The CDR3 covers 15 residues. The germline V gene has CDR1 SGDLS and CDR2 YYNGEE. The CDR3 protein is CASSPGTGGRYVQYF. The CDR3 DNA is TGTGCCAGCAGCCCTGGGACAGGGGGCCGCTACGTGCAGTACTTC.

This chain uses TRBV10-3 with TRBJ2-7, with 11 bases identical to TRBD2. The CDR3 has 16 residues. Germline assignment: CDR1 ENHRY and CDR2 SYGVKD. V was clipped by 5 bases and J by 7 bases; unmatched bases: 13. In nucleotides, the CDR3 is TGTGCCATCAGTTCCCTTTTACTAGCGGGAGCGGGTGAGCAGTACTTC. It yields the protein CAISSLLLAGAGEQYF.

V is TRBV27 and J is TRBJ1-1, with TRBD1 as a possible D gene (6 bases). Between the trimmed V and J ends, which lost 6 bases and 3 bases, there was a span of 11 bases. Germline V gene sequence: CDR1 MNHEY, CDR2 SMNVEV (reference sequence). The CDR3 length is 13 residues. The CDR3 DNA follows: TGTGCCAGCAGCCAAACAGGGCACACTGAAGCTTTCTTT. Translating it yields CASSQTGHTEAFF.

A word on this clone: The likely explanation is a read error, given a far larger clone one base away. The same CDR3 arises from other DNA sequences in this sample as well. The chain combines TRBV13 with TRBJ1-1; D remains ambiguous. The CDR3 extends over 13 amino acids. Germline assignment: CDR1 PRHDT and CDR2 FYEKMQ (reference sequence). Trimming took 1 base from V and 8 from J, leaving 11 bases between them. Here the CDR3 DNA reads TGTGCCAGCAGCTTAGTTAGAGGGCGAGAAGCTTTCTTT. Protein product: CASSLVRGREAFF.

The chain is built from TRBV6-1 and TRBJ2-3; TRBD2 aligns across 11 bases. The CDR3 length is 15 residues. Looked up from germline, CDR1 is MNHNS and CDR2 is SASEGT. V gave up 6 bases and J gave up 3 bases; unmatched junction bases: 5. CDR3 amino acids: CASRTLAGVTDTQYF. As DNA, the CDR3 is TGTGCCAGCAGGACACTAGCGGGAGTGACAGATACGCAGTATTTT.

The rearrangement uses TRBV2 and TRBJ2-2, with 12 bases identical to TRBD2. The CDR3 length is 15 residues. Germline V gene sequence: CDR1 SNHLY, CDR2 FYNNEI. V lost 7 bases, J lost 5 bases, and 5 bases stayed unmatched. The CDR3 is CASTWTSGETGELFF. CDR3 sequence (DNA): TGTGCCAGCACTTGGACTAGCGGGGAAACCGGGGAGCTGTTTTTT.

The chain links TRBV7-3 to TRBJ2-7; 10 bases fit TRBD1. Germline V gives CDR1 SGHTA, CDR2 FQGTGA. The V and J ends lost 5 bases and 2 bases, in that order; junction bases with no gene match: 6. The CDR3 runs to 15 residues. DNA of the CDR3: TGTGCCAGCAGCCCCGGGGACAGGGGCGCCTACGAGCAGTACTTC. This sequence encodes CASSPGDRGAYEQYF.

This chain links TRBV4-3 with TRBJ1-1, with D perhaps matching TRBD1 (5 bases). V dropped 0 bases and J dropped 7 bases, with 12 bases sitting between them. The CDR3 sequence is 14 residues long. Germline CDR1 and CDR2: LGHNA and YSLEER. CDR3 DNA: TGCGCCAGCAGCCAAGATGGGGGTCGCAGTGAAGCTTTCTTT. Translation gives CASSQDGGRSEAFF.

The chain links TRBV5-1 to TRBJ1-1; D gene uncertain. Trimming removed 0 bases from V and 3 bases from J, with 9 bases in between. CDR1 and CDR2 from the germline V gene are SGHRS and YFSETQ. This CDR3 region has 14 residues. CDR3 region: CASSLGARDTEAFF. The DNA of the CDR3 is TGCGCCAGCAGCTTGGGGGCCCGGGACACTGAAGCTTTCTTT.

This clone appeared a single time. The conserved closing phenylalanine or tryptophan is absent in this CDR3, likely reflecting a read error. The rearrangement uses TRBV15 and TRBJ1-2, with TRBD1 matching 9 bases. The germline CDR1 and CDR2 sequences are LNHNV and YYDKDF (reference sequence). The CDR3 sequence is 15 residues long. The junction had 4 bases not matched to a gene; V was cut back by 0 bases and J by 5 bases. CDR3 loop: CATSRDNRGPYGYTL. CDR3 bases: TGTGCCACCAGCAGAGATAACAGGGGGCCTTATGGCTACACCCTC.

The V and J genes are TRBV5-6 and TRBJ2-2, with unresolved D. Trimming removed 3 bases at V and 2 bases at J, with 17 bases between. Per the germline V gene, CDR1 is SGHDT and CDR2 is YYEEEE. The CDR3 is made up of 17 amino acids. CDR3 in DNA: TGTGCCAGCAGCTCCTCTGGGGTGCGGAGTAACACCGGGGAGCTGTTTTTT. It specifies CASSSSGVRSNTGELFF.

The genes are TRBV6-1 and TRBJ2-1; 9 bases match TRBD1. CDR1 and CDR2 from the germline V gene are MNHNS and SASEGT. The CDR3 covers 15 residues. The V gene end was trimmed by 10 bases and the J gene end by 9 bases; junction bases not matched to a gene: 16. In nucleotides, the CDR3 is TGTGCCACGTCACGACCGGGACAGGGTAAGGGTGAGCAGTTCTTC. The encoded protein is CATSRPGQGKGEQFF.

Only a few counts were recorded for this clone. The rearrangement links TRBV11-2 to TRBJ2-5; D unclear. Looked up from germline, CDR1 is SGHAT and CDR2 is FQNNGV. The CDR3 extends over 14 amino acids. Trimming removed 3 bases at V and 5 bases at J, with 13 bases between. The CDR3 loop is CASSFGSRGETQYF. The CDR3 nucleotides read TGTGCCAGCAGCTTTGGCTCCAGAGGCGAGACCCAGTACTTC.